Below, one T cell receptor beta chain is given with its context. Treatment indicated: 19 received Ad26.COV2.S at low or high dose, single or two shots; 5 received placebo; per-sample allocation not given. Material that was analyzed had been drawn on day 63 after the first vaccine or placebo injection. A Boston donor was an adult aged 18-55 years. TCRdb's copy holds only in-frame clones and misses some; the assay was immunoSEQ multiplex PCR. The table lists hundreds of thousands of clones, 75% to 95% of them singletons. The data were taken from a study of Ad26.COV2.S vaccination and SARS-CoV-2 variants. CDR1 and CDR2 (germline): SQVTM, ANQGSEA. Deletions cut 7 bases from V and 8 bases from J, with 26 bases between. The CDR3 is 15 residues long.

V gene TRBV29-1 combines with J gene TRBJ1-2; D perhaps matches TRBD1 (5 bases). The sequence came from a person aged 18 to 59 who received the Ad26.COV2.S COVID-19 vaccine or a placebo. The sequencing used peripheral blood, collected in a trial of Ad26.COV2.S vaccine versus placebo. CDR3: CSATPPGLPTGGYTF. CDR3 DNA sequence: TGCAGCGCTACTCCTCCAGGGCTCCCTACGGGGGGCTACACCTTC.